The 3 T cell receptor beta chains given below trace back to one sample, sequenced in a study of cytomegalovirus exposure and HLA in healthy donors. This PCR relied on a set of 60 Vbeta primers and 13 Jbeta primers. The repertoire was sequenced with immunoSEQ multiplex PCR; TCRdb's copy has only in-frame clones and lacks some. The data contain some 130,000 clones, 65% to 80% of them singletons. Sample: PBMCs. The receptors shown here come from a human donor in good health.

This clone was detected a few times. The CDR3 is CASSFLSGGAQETQYF. In DNA, the CDR3 is TGTGCCAGCTCATTCCTTTCCGGAGGGGCTCAAGAGACCCAGTACTTC. The chain couples TRBV18 to TRBJ2-5, with D tentatively TRBD2 (6 bases). This CDR3 is 16 amino acids long. The germline CDR1 and CDR2 sequences are KGHSH and LQKENI. V was cut by 5 bases and J by 2 bases, with 18 bases left in between.

The DNA for the CDR3 is TGTGCCAGCAGTCCAGGGGGCGCGGACTACGAGCAGTACTTC. Amino acid sequence: CASSPGGADYEQYF. This sequence joins TRBV27 and TRBJ2-5, with 8 bases matching TRBD1. The end of the DNA aligns better with TRBJ2-7, so the J call may be wrong. Germline loops: CDR1 MNHEY, CDR2 SMNVEV (reference sequence). The CDR3 runs to 14 residues.

V is TRBV5-1 and J is TRBJ2-7, with TRBD2 identical over 13 bases. The CDR3 contains 18 residues. The V and J ends lost 3 bases and 0 bases, in that order; junction bases with no gene match: 9. Germline V CDR1 and CDR2: SGHRS, YFSETQ. CDR3 sequence: CASSSTELAGGSSYEQYF. The CDR3 bases are TGCGCCAGCAGCTCCACCGAACTAGCGGGGGGGAGCTCCTACGAGCAGTACTTC. The full variable domain, completed using reference TRBV5-1 and TRBJ2-7, is KAGVTQTPRYLIKTRGQQVTLSCSPISGHRSVSWYQQTPGQGLQFLFEYFSETQRNKGNFPGRFSGRQFSNSRSEMNVSTLELGDSALYLCASSSTELAGGSSYEQYFGPGTRLTVT.